Ten or more counts support the clone carrying this T cell receptor beta chain. No antigen is known for it. Unmatched junction bases numbered 10, after V lost 7 bases and J lost 0 bases. CDR1 is SGHTA, CDR2 FQGNSA, per germline. The CDR3 covers 16 residues. TCRdb re-called the reads with MiXCR, one entry per CDR3 protein. The sample includes around 740,000 distinct CDR3 sequences, roughly 36% of them seen just once. This record belongs to a study of T cell repertoires in cytomegalovirus infection. The wider study: It was the public TCR beta signatures that indicated both CMV infection and matching HLA type.

Broader study findings: HLA-C-restricted CMV clonotypes gave the most frequent clonotype in two of eight donors. Based on cumulative public TCR beta family frequency, carriers of CMV plus the relevant HLA were identified.

The rearrangement joins TRBV7-2 to TRBJ1-2; 8 bases match TRBD1. Sequencing was performed on PBMCs. This TCR came from a human donor in good health (CMV status not recorded). Some clones in this sample may be carry-over from other donors' samples. The DNA for the CDR3 is TGTGCCAGCAACTTTTCCCCGACAGGGGCTAACTATGGCTACACCTTC. It yields the protein CASNFSPTGANYGYTF.